This is a list of T cell receptor beta chains from one sample in a study of cytomegalovirus exposure and HLA in healthy donors. This table comes from immunoSEQ multiplex PCR, and its TCRdb copy is limited to in-frame clones, with some not included. The profile covers over 110,000 clones, with approximately 78% appearing a single time and roughly 2.9% taken by the ten largest. The sequencing input was PBMCs. The source is a female donor in good health and CMV-seronegative. Each CDR3 is given with its conserved first and last residue. D genes are given only for firm matches. Size is omitted from some rows. Given values are once, few, many or a class for expanded clones.

j_call d_call v_call clone_size cdr3_aa cdr3_nt
TRBJ2-5 TRBD2 TRBV30 - CAWTGGSGETQYF TGTGCCTGGACGGGGGGGAGCGGGGAGACCCAGTACTTC
TRBJ2-7 TRBD1 TRBV28 - CASSLLAGGQYF TGTGCCAGCAGTTTACTGGCAGGGGGCCAGTACTTC
TRBJ2-1 - TRBV2 - CASTRGEGVNEQFF TGTGCCAGCACTCGCGGGGAAGGCGTGAATGAGCAGTTCTTC
TRBJ2-1 - TRBV7-8 - CASSQSGTLRDNEQFF TGTGCCAGCAGCCAGTCCGGGACTCTTCGGGACAATGAGCAGTTCTTC
TRBJ1-2 - TRBV4-1 few CASSQEYQGSYGYTF TGCGCCAGCAGCCAAGAATATCAGGGGAGCTATGGCTACACCTTC
TRBJ2-3 TRBD2 TRBV5-1 - CASRLREGLEDTQYF TGCGCCAGCCGTTTGCGGGAGGGCCTTGAAGATACGCAGTATTTT
TRBJ2-5 - TRBV19 - CASRLTGQETQYF TGTGCCAGTAGACTTACAGGCCAAGAGACCCAGTACTTC
TRBJ2-7 TRBD2 TRBV28 - CASSPMMALGRYEQYF TGTGCCAGCAGCCCCATGATGGCTCTCGGGAGGTACGAGCAGTACTTC
TRBJ2-7 TRBD2 TRBV10-3 - CAISGGGRGEQYF TGTGCCATCAGCGGGGGGGGCCGGGGCGAGCAGTACTTC
TRBJ2-3 - TRBV5-1 - CASSLAPVADTQYF TGCGCCAGCAGCTTGGCTCCCGTGGCTGATACGCAGTATTTT
TRBJ1-1 - TRBV29-1 few CSGESGTEAFF TGCAGCGGGGAGTCGGGGACTGAAGCTTTCTTT
TRBJ2-1 - TRBV9 few CASSFRDRPLLDEQFF TGTGCCAGCAGCTTTCGCGACAGGCCATTACTGGATGAGCAGTTCTTC
TRBJ2-3 - TRBV7-9 - CASSPPAGVEQYF TGTGCCAGCAGCCCCCCCGCCGGGGTAGAACAGTATTTT
TRBJ1-2 - TRBV14 once CASSQETNNYGYTF TGTGCCAGCAGCCAAGAGACAAATAACTATGGCTACACCTTC
TRBJ2-3 - TRBV25-1 - CASSESGVWDTQYF TGTGCCAGCAGTGAATCCGGGGTTTGGGATACGCAGTATTTT
TRBJ1-5 - TRBV7-8 few CASSSGGLISNQPQHF TGTGCCAGCAGCTCCGGCGGACTGATTAGCAATCAGCCCCAGCATTTT
TRBJ2-5 TRBD1 TRBV11-1 few CASSQPGQGTETQYF TGTGCCAGCAGCCAACCGGGACAGGGGACGGAGACCCAGTACTTC
TRBJ2-6 - TRBV15 - CATSGQSPGANVLTF TGTGCCACCAGCGGCCAGTCTCCTGGGGCCAACGTCCTGACTTTC
TRBJ2-5 - TRBV28 once CASSFENGDLETQYF TGTGCCAGCAGTTTCGAGAACGGGGATCTAGAGACCCAGTACTTC
TRBJ2-1 TRBD2 TRBV9 few CASSPTALAGGYNEQFF TGTGCCAGCAGCCCCACAGCACTAGCGGGGGGCTACAATGAGCAGTTCTTC
TRBJ2-1 TRBD2 TRBV28 - CASTPFHTLTSGSIDEQFF TGTGCCAGCACTCCTTTCCATACCCTAACTAGCGGAAGTATCGATGAGCAGTTCTTC
TRBJ1-4 - TRBV6-5 - CASSYSRFATNEKLFF TGTGCCAGCAGTTACTCCCGGTTTGCAACTAATGAAAAACTGTTTTTT
TRBJ1-1 - TRBV28 - CASIIARTESRGAFF TGTGCCAGCATCATAGCCCGGACAGAATCAAGGGGAGCTTTCTTT
TRBJ2-5 - TRBV4-3 - CASSSTVAVAAGGETQYF TGCGCCAGCAGCTCGACGGTGGCGGTAGCGGCTGGCGGGGAGACCCAGTACTTC
TRBJ1-1 - TRBV7-3 - CASSLMGGGEAFF TGTGCCAGCAGCTTAATGGGGGGGGGAGAAGCTTTCTTT
TRBJ2-7 - TRBV19 - CASSQGPGEKLEQYF TGTGCCAGTAGTCAAGGGCCGGGGGAGAAATTGGAGCAGTACTTC
TRBJ1-4 - TRBV6-1 - CASSRATEGGEKLFF TGTGCCAGCTCGCGGGCGACAGAGGGAGGGGAAAAACTGTTTTTT
TRBJ2-1 - TRBV2 - CASSEMGPRNEQFF TGTGCCAGCAGTGAAATGGGCCCCCGCAATGAGCAGTTCTTC
TRBJ1-1 TRBD1 TRBV6-5 - CASSSRDRGPNTEAFF TGTGCCAGCAGTTCCCGGGACAGGGGACCCAACACTGAAGCTTTCTTT
TRBJ2-1 TRBD2 TRBV27 - CASSFWGTSGSYEQFF TGTGCCAGCAGTTTTTGGGGGACTAGCGGGTCGTATGAGCAGTTCTTC
TRBJ2-7 - TRBV6-4 - CASTLDSGRTKTSYEQYF TGTGCCAGCACGCTGGACTCAGGACGGACCAAAACCTCCTACGAGCAGTACTTC
TRBJ2-5 - TRBV2 - CASSPSVETQYF TGTGCCAGCAGTCCTAGCGTTGAGACCCAGTACTTC
TRBJ2-7 TRBD2 TRBV10-2 - CASSGASGSGYEQYF TGCGCCAGCAGTGGGGCTAGCGGGAGTGGCTACGAGCAGTACTTC
TRBJ2-2 TRBD2 TRBV29-1 - CSVEAGGTGELFF TGCAGCGTTGAAGCGGGAGGTACCGGGGAGCTGTTTTTT
TRBJ2-3 - TRBV6-1 - CASSFSGTDTQYF TGTGCCAGCAGTTTTTCAGGTACAGATACGCAGTATTTT
TRBJ2-2 TRBD2 TRBV6-6 - CASWTSGGGNTGELFF TGTGCCAGTTGGACTAGCGGAGGTGGGAACACCGGGGAGCTGTTTTTT
TRBJ1-4 - TRBV28 - CASSPYRVTNEKLFF TGTGCCAGCAGTCCCTACAGGGTAACTAATGAAAAACTGTTTTTT
TRBJ1-4 - TRBV6-1 - CATPGGSTTNEKLFF TGTGCCACCCCGGGGGGGTCGACAACTAATGAAAAACTGTTTTTT
TRBJ2-7 TRBD2 TRBV28 few CLAGGLYEQYF TGCCTAGCGGGAGGCCTCTACGAGCAGTACTTC
TRBJ1-3 TRBD1 TRBV5-6 - CASSFRFRGGISGNTIYF TGTGCCAGCAGCTTTAGGTTTAGAGGGGGCATCTCTGGAAACACCATATATTTT
TRBJ2-5 TRBD2 TRBV2 - CASRQIRGGRIQETQYF TGTGCCAGCAGACAAATACGGGGGGGACGGATCCAAGAGACCCAGTACTTC
TRBJ1-2 TRBD1 TRBV7-9 - CASSLTGGDGYTF TGTGCCAGCAGCCTGACAGGGGGGGATGGCTACACCTTC
TRBJ2-1 - TRBV28 few CASSHPTHYNEQFF TGTGCCAGCAGCCACCCGACTCATTACAATGAGCAGTTCTTC
TRBJ2-5 TRBD2 TRBV7-2 - CASKYLRSGVTQYF TGTGCCAGCAAGTACCTCAGGAGCGGGGTGACCCAGTACTTC
TRBJ2-5 TRBD1 TRBV27 - CASSSRSTGAVGTQYF TGTGCCAGCAGTTCGAGATCGACAGGGGCGGTGGGGACCCAGTACTTC
TRBJ1-5 - TRBV7-2 - CASSLVGAIVNQPQHF TGTGCCAGCAGCTTAGTTGGGGCCATAGTGAATCAGCCCCAGCATTTT
TRBJ1-4 TRBD1 TRBV2 few CASRVTGTFDEKLFF TGTGCCAGCAGGGTGACAGGGACCTTCGACGAAAAACTGTTTTTT
TRBJ1-1 TRBD1 TRBV6-1 few CASRLTQGGTEAFF TGTGCCAGCAGGTTGACTCAGGGGGGCACTGAAGCTTTCTTT
TRBJ2-2 - TRBV4-1 - CASSQDTNTGELFF TGCGCCAGCAGCCAAGATACAAACACCGGGGAGCTGTTTTTT
TRBJ2-7 - TRBV5-1 - CASSLSTIYEQYF TGCGCCAGCAGCTTAAGCACGATCTACGAGCAGTACTTC
TRBJ2-7 - TRBV10-2 - CASSEYRVGDYEQYF TGCGCCAGCAGTGAGTACAGGGTGGGAGACTACGAGCAGTACTTC
TRBJ2-3 TRBD1 TRBV5-4 - CASSRGQTGSTDTQYF TGTGCCAGCAGCCGGGGACAGACAGGGAGCACAGATACGCAGTATTTT
TRBJ2-3 - TRBV6-4 few CASSDSIPREDTDTQYF TGTGCCAGCAGTGACTCGATCCCTAGAGAGGACACAGATACGCAGTATTTT
TRBJ1-2 TRBD1 TRBV6-1 - CASIEGGQGGYGYTF TGTGCCAGCATCGAAGGAGGACAGGGAGGCTATGGCTACACCTTC
TRBJ1-2 - TRBV19 - CASSSPHARYDYGYTF TGTGCCAGTAGCTCCCCCCATGCCCGGTATGACTATGGCTACACCTTC